This record covers a single TCR beta chain. This CDR3 has 16 residues. V was pared by 1 base and J by 0 bases, with 12 bases between. CDR1 is SGHTA and CDR2 is FQGNSA in the germline V gene. The data belong to a study of blood T cell repertoires in COVID-19. For the study at large: Collection of acute and convalescent COVID-19 samples took place in the United States, Italy and Spain. The analysed material was cDNA or gDNA that came from T cells, B-cell-depleted T cells, or PBMCs.

Under the authors' procedure: Scientists estimated how many nucleated cells there were by amplifying reference gene primers. The method was immunoSEQ multiplex PCR; TCRdb's version includes in-frame clones alone and lacks a portion of them. That table furnishes V, J and clone size, whereas the DNA furnished D and trimming. The top ten clones hold approximately 13% of a sample with tens of thousands of clones, 85% to 90% of them seen once. Sequencing was performed on peripheral blood. The chain carries TRBV7-2 and TRBJ1-2; D call uncertain. The sequence came from a man between 65 and 85 years old with active COVID-19. The CDR3 here is CASSLERKAANYGYTF. The CDR3 nucleotides read TGTGCCAGCAGCTTAGAGCGTAAGGCAGCTAACTATGGCTACACCTTC.